A single sample gave rise to the 18 T cell receptor beta chains below, sequenced in a study of CD8+ T cells in alopecia areata. cDNA serving as the sequencing template came from extracted, reverse transcribed RNA. Method: immunoSEQ multiplex PCR; TCRdb's copy keeps in-frame clones and lacks some. This table has 65,000 to 90,000 clones, about 53% appearing once. Input material: NKG2D-high CD8+ T cells sorted from blood. These receptors all stem from a human donor with alopecia areata.

This chain joins TRBV7-2 and TRBJ2-7; D may be TRBD1 or TRBD2 (5 bases each). The CDR3 has 11 residues. The germline gives CDR1 SGHTA, CDR2 FQGNSA. The germline V and J ends were trimmed by 4 bases and 5 bases, with 6 bases remaining between them. CDR3 in amino acids: CASSWDDEQYF. CDR3 bases: TGTGCCAGCAGCTGGGACGACGAGCAGTACTTC.

The chain couples TRBV7-9 to TRBJ2-7; D gene ambiguous. Germline V lookup: CDR1 SEHNR, CDR2 FQNEAQ (reference sequence). V lost 0 bases and J 4 bases, leaving 7 bases between the germline ends. This CDR3 region has 13 residues. CDR3 DNA sequence: TGTGCCAGCAGCTTAGCGCTAGGTTACGAGCAGTACTTC. It encodes CASSLALGYEQYF.

This rearrangement joins TRBV5-6 to TRBJ2-1; D gene unclear. V gave up 3 bases and J gave up 7 bases, with 14 bases separating them. The V gene's germline CDR1 is SGHDT and CDR2 YYEEEE. The CDR3 has 14 amino acids. CDR3 sequence reads: CASSSITHYNEQFF. CDR3 in DNA: TGTGCCAGCAGCTCGATTACACACTATAATGAGCAGTTCTTC. The variable domain in full, completed from reference TRBV5-6 and TRBJ2-1, reads DAGVTQSPTHLIKTRGQQVTLRCSPKSGHDTVSWYQQALGQGPQFIFQYYEEEERQRGNFPDRFSGHQFPNYSSELNVNALLLGDSALYLCASSSITHYNEQFFGPGTRLTVL.

V and J are TRBV2 and TRBJ2-1; the match to TRBD2 covers 12 bases. V was clipped by 3 bases and J by 7 bases; unmatched bases: 4. Per germline, CDR1 SNHLY and CDR2 FYNNEI. The CDR3 sequence is 15 residues long. CDR3 bases: TGTGCCAGCAGTGATACTAGCGGGAGGCGAAATGAGCAGTTCTTC. Its translation is CASSDTSGRRNEQFF.

The chain recombines TRBV27 with TRBJ2-7; unclear D gene. V was clipped by 3 bases and J by 3 bases, with 12 bases between them. There are 14 residues in the CDR3. Germline loops: CDR1 MNHEY, CDR2 SMNVEV (reference sequence). In DNA form, the CDR3 reads TGTGCCAGCAGTTTGGCAGTCGCGGACTACGAGCAGTACTTC. It yields the protein CASSLAVADYEQYF.

This clone was picked up a small number of times. The V gene is TRBV9, the J gene TRBJ2-5, with TRBD1 identical over 7 bases. This CDR3 region has 14 residues. V trimming: 3 bases; J trimming: 1 base; junction bases outside the gene matches: 3. Germline-derived CDR1 and CDR2 are SGDLS and YYNGEE. The CDR3 region is CASSGRDSQETQYF. The CDR3 nucleotides are TGTGCCAGCAGCGGCCGGGACAGCCAAGAGACCCAGTACTTC.

J is TRBJ2-1 and V is TRBV19, with D unresolved. The length of the CDR3 is 14 residues. V was trimmed by 4 bases and J by 5 bases, leaving 12 bases between them. Germline lookup yields CDR1 LNHDA and CDR2 SQIVND (reference sequence). The CDR3 bases are TGTGCCAGTAGTAGCTCGGGCAGTAACAATGAGCAGTTCTTC. Its protein is CASSSSGSNNEQFF. The variable domain in full, completed from reference TRBV19 and TRBJ2-1, reads DGGITQSPKYLFRKEGQNVTLSCEQNLNHDAMYWYRQDPGQGLRLIYYSQIVNDFQKGDIAEGYSVSREKKESFPLTVTSAQKNPTAFYLCASSSSGSNNEQFFGPGTRLTVL.

This chain joins TRBV29-1 and TRBJ1-2; D is perhaps TRBD1 (6 bases). The CDR3 contains 14 residues. Trimming stripped 7 bases from V and 6 bases from J, with 21 bases between. Germline V CDR1 and CDR2: SQVTM, ANQGSEA. This chain's CDR3 is CSARTDPGVHGYTF. In nucleotides, the CDR3 is TGCAGCGCGAGGACGGACCCAGGGGTTCATGGCTACACCTTC.

The rearrangement joins TRBV27 to TRBJ2-5; TRBD1 agrees at 8 bases. This CDR3 has 13 residues. V was clipped by 3 bases and J by 5 bases; unmatched bases: 2. CDR1 is MNHEY and CDR2 is SMNVEV in the germline V gene (reference sequence). The CDR3 nucleotides read TGTGCCAGCAGTTTCAGGGGGCAGGAGACCCAGTACTTC. Residues: CASSFRGQETQYF.

The chain combines TRBV27 with TRBJ2-7, with unresolved D. This CDR3 has 13 amino acids. CDR1 MNHEY and CDR2 SMNVEV come from the germline V gene (reference sequence). V was cut by 1 base and J by 5 bases, with 9 bases left in between. The chain's CDR3 is CASSLFASNEQYF. The CDR3, as DNA: TGTGCCAGCAGTTTATTTGCTTCCAACGAGCAGTACTTC.

The chain carries TRBV11-2 and TRBJ2-5; 8 nucleotides align to TRBD2. The germline gives CDR1 SGHAT, CDR2 FQNNGV. The CDR3 spans 15 residues. Germline trimming cut 5 bases from V and 5 bases from J; bases unmatched to any gene: 10. CDR3 sequence reads: CASSPKREIGETQYF. The CDR3 bases are TGTGCCAGCAGCCCTAAGCGGGAGATTGGGGAGACCCAGTACTTC.

This clone was detected a few times. The J gene is TRBJ1-2, the V gene TRBV27; perhaps TRBD1 as D (5 bases). V was clipped by 5 bases and J by 0 bases, with 13 bases between them. CDR3 length: 15 amino acids. Germline V gene sequence: CDR1 MNHEY, CDR2 SMNVEV (reference sequence). CDR3 protein: CASSNTTDSNYGYTF. CDR3 sequence (DNA): TGTGCCAGCAGTAATACGACAGATTCTAACTATGGCTACACCTTC.

The genes are TRBV5-6 and TRBJ2-6, with D perhaps TRBD1 (6 bases). From germline, CDR1 is SGHDT and CDR2 YYEEEE. The CDR3 totals 14 residues. V was cut by 6 bases and J by 3 bases, with 10 bases left in between. The CDR3 DNA follows: TGTGCCAGCATTCCAGGGGTTGGGGCCAACGTCCTGACTTTC. This translates into CASIPGVGANVLTF. The full variable domain, rest sourced from reference TRBV5-6 and TRBJ2-6, is DAGVTQSPTHLIKTRGQQVTLRCSPKSGHDTVSWYQQALGQGPQFIFQYYEEEERQRGNFPDRFSGHQFPNYSSELNVNALLLGDSALYLCASIPGVGANVLTFGAGSRLTVL.

This clone was detected a few times. The CDR3 coding sequence is TGCAGCGTTGAGGGGGGGAACACTGAAGCTTTCTTT. This translates into CSVEGGNTEAFF. The chain has TRBV29-1 and TRBJ1-1, with D maybe TRBD1 (5 bases). Germline V CDR1 and CDR2: SQVTM, ANQGSEA. The CDR3 is 12 residues long. V shed 3 bases and J shed 1 base, with 6 bases lying between them.

This rearrangement joins TRBV9 to TRBJ2-5; D call uncertain. Germline CDR1 is SGDLS and CDR2 is YYNGEE. This CDR3 comprises 14 residues. Trimming left V 0 bases short and J 4 bases short, with 10 bases between. CDR3 region: CASSVGEGRETQYF. In nucleotides, the CDR3 is TGTGCCAGCAGCGTAGGCGAAGGACGAGAGACCCAGTACTTC. The full variable domain, completed using reference TRBV9 and TRBJ2-5, is DSGVTQTPKHLITATGQRVTLRCSPRSGDLSVYWYQQSLDQGLQFLIQYYNGEERAKGNILERFSAQQFPDLHSELNLSSLELGDSALYFCASSVGEGRETQYFGPGTRLLVL.

This rearrangement joins TRBV27 to TRBJ2-2; no clear D gene. The CDR3 length is 14 residues. Germline V CDR1 and CDR2: MNHEY, SMNVEV (reference sequence). Trimming left V 6 bases short and J 5 bases short, with 13 bases between. CDR3 nucleotide sequence: TGTGCCAGCAGCCACTTCAGTGGAACCGGGGAGCTGTTTTTT. Its protein is CASSHFSGTGELFF.

V usage is TRBV29-1 and J usage is TRBJ2-1; D remains ambiguous. The ends were cut back, 4 bases at V and 5 bases at J, with 9 bases in the middle. This CDR3 has 12 residues. Germline V gene lookup returns CDR1 SQVTM and CDR2 ANQGSEA. The DNA for the CDR3 is TGCAGCGTTGCGTTAAGTAACAATGAGCAGTTCTTC. Translating it yields CSVALSNNEQFF.

This chain connects TRBV19 to TRBJ1-6, with 8 bases identical to TRBD1. With V trimmed by 4 bases and J by 10 bases, 9 bases remained unmatched. This CDR3 contains 15 residues. Germline V CDR1 and CDR2: LNHDA, SQIVND (reference sequence). In DNA, the CDR3 is TGTGCCAGTAGTAGTTTCCAGGGGGCTCCCTCACCCCTCCACTTT. Translated: CASSSFQGAPSPLHF.